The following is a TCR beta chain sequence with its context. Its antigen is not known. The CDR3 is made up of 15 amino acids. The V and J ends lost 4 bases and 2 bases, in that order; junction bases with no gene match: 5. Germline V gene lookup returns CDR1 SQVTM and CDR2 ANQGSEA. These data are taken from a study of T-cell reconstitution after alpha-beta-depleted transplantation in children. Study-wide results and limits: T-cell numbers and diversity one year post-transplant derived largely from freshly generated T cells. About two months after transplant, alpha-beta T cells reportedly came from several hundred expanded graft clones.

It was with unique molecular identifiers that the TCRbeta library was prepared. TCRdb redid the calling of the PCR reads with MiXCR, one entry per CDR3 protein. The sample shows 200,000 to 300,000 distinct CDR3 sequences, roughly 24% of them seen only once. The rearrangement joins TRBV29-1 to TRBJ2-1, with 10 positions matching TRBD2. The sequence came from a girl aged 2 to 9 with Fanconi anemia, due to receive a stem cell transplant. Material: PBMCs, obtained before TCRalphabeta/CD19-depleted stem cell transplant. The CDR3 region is CSVVLAGETYNEQFF. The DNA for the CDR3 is TGCAGCGTTGTGCTAGCGGGAGAAACCTACAATGAGCAGTTCTTC.